This T cell receptor (beta chain) was profiled in a study of response to subunit inactivated influenza vaccine. The V end was cut by 7 bases, the J end by 5 bases, with 11 bases between. CDR1 is SGHVS, CDR2 FQNEAQ, per germline. The CDR3 is made up of 12 amino acids. This clonotype showed up just a few times. Using its own MiXCR run on the RT-PCR reads, TCRdb lists one record per CDR3 protein. The top ten clones hold about 25% of a sample with fewer than 250,000 distinct CDR3 sequences, about 15% of them seen once. This sequence joins TRBV7-8 and TRBJ2-5; D unresolved. The material was CD8+ T cells sorted from PBMCs, obtained less than 6 days after vaccination. The source is a man aged 45 to 65 who received an inactivated influenza vaccine. The CDR3 region has the DNA TGTGCCAGCACAGGCAGTTTGGAGACCCAGTACTTC. It encodes CASTGSLETQYF.